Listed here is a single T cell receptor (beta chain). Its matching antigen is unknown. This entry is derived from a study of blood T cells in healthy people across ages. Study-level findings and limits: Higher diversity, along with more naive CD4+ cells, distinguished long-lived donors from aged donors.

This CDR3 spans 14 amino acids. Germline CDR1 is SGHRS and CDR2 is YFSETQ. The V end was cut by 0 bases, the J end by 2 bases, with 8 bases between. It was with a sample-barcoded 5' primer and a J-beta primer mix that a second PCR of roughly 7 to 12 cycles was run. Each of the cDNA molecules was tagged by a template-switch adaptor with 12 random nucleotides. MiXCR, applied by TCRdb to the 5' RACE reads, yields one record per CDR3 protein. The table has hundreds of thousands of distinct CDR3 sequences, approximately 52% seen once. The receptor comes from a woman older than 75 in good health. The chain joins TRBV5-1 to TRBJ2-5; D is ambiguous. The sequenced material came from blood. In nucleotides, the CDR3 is TGCGCCAGCAGCTTGGCCGACCCGCAAGAGACCCAGTACTTC. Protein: CASSLADPQETQYF.